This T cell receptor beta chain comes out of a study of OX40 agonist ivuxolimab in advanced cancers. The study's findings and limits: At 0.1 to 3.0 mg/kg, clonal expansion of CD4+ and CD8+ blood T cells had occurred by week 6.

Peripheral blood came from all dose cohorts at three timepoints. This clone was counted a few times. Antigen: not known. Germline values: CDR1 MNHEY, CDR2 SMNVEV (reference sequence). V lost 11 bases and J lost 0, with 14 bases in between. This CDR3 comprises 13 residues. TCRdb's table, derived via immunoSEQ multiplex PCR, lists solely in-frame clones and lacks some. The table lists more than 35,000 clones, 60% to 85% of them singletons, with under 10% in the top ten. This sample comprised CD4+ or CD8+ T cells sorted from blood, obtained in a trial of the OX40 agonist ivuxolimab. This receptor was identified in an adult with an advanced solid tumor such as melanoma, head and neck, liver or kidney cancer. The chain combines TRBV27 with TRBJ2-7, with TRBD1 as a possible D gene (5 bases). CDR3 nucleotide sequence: TGTGCCGCGCAGGGTCCCAACTCCTACGAGCAGTACTTC. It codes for CAAQGPNSYEQYF.